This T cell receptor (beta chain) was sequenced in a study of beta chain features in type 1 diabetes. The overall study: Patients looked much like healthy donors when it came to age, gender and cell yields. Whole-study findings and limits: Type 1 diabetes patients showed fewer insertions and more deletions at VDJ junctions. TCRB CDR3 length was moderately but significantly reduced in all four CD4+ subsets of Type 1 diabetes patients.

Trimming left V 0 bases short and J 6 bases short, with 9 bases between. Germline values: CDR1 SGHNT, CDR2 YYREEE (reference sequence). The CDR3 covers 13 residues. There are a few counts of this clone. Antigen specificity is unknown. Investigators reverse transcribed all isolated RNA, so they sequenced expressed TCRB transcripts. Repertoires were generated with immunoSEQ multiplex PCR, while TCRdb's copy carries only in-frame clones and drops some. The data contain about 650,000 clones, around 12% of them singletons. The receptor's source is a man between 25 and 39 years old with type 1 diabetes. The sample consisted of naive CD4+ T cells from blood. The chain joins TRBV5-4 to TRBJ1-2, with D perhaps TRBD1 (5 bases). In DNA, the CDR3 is TGTGCCAGCAGCTTGGTGTCAGGGAATGGCTACACCTTC. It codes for CASSLVSGNGYTF.